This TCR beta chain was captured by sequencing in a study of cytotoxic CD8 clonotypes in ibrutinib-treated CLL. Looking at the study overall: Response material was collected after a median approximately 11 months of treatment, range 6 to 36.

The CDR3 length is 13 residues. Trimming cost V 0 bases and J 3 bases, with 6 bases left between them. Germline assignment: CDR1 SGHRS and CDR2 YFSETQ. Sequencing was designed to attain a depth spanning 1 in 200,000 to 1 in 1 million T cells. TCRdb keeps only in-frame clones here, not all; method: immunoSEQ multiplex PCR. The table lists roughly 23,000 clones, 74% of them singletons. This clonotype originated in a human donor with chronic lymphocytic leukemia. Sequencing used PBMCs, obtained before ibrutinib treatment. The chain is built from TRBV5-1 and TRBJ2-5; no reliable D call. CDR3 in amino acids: CASSLEGEETQYF. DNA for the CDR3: TGCGCCAGCAGCTTGGAAGGAGAAGAGACCCAGTACTTC.